Each of the 12 T cell receptor beta chains below was sequenced from the same sample in a study of blood T cells in healthy people across ages. The authors ran a second PCR of 7 to 11 cycles using a sample-barcoded 5' primer and a J-beta primer mix. MiXCR, run by TCRdb on the 5' RACE reads, gives a single entry per CDR3 protein. The table includes hundreds of thousands of distinct CDR3 sequences, around 43% detected once. Material for sequencing was blood. The receptors were sampled from a man aged 55-75 years in good health.

V gene TRBV6-1 combines with J gene TRBJ2-3; D gene ambiguous. This CDR3 has 14 residues. The germline V gene encodes CDR1 MNHNS and CDR2 SASEGT. Trimming took off 1 base at V and 1 base at J, with 6 bases between the two ends. The CDR3, as DNA: TGTGCCAGCAGTGAAGGGCACCGCACAGATACGCAGTATTTT. This encodes CASSEGHRTDTQYF.

This clonotype was found a few times. V is TRBV29-1 and J is TRBJ2-5, with 9 bases aligning to TRBD2. The J call may not be correct, given that the DNA end is closer to TRBJ2-1. The CDR3 is 14 residues long. Looked up from germline, CDR1 is SQVTM and CDR2 is ANQGSEA. The CDR3 region has the DNA TGCAGCGTTGTACCACTAGCGGGCCAAGAGACCCAGTTCTTC. Its translation: CSVVPLAGQETQFF.

V is TRBV27 and J is TRBJ1-6; D possibly corresponds to TRBD1 (6 bases). From germline, CDR1 is MNHEY and CDR2 SMNVEV (reference sequence). V shed 3 bases and J shed 9 bases, with 12 bases lying between them. This CDR3 region has 14 residues. The CDR3 region has the DNA TGTGCCAGCAGTTTTGGGGGCACGGGTTCACCCCTCCACTTT. Translating gives CASSFGGTGSPLHF.

A few counts support this clonotype. The CDR3 bases are TGTGCCAGCAGGTCCAGGGGAGCAGGGGCCAACGTCCTGACTTTC. Translating gives CASRSRGAGANVLTF. This chain joins TRBV6-6 and TRBJ2-6; the D gene is possibly TRBD1 (6 bases). Between the trimmed V and J ends, which lost 6 bases and 4 bases, there was a span of 13 bases. Germline CDR1 and CDR2: MNHNY and SVGAGI (reference sequence). The CDR3 is 15 residues long.

The V gene is TRBV20-1, the J gene TRBJ1-2, with 9 nucleotides matching TRBD1. This CDR3 spans 13 amino acids. J gave up 2 bases and V 7 bases, and 5 bases lay outside the gene matches. CDR1 is DFQATT and CDR2 is SNEGSKA in the germline V gene (reference sequence). The CDR3 DNA is TGCAGTGTCGGAGGACAGGGGAACTATGGCTACACCTTC. Amino acids: CSVGGQGNYGYTF.

The chain has TRBV12-3 or TRBV12-4 and TRBJ2-7; perhaps TRBD2 as D (5 bases). V gave up 3 bases and J gave up 2 bases, with 14 bases separating them. The CDR3 loop spans 15 amino acids. This chain's CDR3 is CASSFSAAPAYEQYF. The CDR3 nucleotides are TGTGCCAGCAGTTTCTCAGCGGCCCCGGCCTACGAGCAGTACTTC.

This clonotype was counted a few times. This chain connects TRBV29-1 to TRBJ1-5; no firm D call. Per the germline V gene, CDR1 is SQVTM and CDR2 is ANQGSEA. The length of the CDR3 is 16 residues. The V end lost 4 bases, the J end lost 0 bases, and 16 bases lay between the germline ends. Here the CDR3 DNA reads TGCAGCGTTGGGGCACCCAGAGAGGGTAGCAATCAGCCCCAGCATTTT. The encoded protein is CSVGAPREGSNQPQHF. Full variable domain (missing parts from reference TRBV29-1 and TRBJ1-5): SAVISQKPSRDICQRGTSLTIQCQVDSQVTMMFWYRQQPGQSLTLIATANQGSEATYESGFVIDKFPISRPNLTFSTLTVSNMSPEDSSIYLCSVGAPREGSNQPQHFGDGTRLSIL.

This clonotype was detected only a few times. The chain is built from TRBV6-1 and TRBJ2-5; TRBD2 matches 15 bases. There are 17 residues in the CDR3. Germline V gene lookup returns CDR1 MNHNS and CDR2 SASEGT. V lost 5 bases, J lost 5 bases, and 9 bases stayed unmatched. CDR3 sequence: CASSRDEGLAGGETQYF. In DNA form, the CDR3 reads TGTGCCAGCAGTCGAGACGAGGGACTAGCGGGAGGCGAGACCCAGTACTTC.

V gene TRBV10-3 combines with J gene TRBJ1-2; no definite D call. Germline assignment: CDR1 ENHRY and CDR2 SYGVKD. The V end was cut by 11 bases, the J end by 3 bases, with 16 bases between. This CDR3 has 13 residues. CDR3 region: CAVARSADYGYTF. The CDR3 nucleotides read TGTGCCGTCGCCCGGTCCGCCGACTATGGCTACACCTTC.

This chain uses TRBV5-6 with TRBJ1-5; a possible D gene is TRBD1 (6 bases). The CDR3 is 15 amino acids. Trimming pared 1 base from V and 2 bases from J, leaving 10 bases between. Germline V gene lookup returns CDR1 SGHDT and CDR2 YYEEEE. The CDR3 here is CASSLMGGGNQPQHF. The CDR3 DNA follows: TGTGCCAGCAGCTTGATGGGGGGCGGCAATCAGCCCCAGCATTTT.

The rearrangement joins TRBV2 to TRBJ2-4; TRBD1 is a possible D gene (6 bases). The DNA end is more similar to TRBJ2-7, so the J call may be wrong. Germline lookup yields CDR1 SNHLY and CDR2 FYNNEI. The CDR3 totals 14 residues. The CDR3 bases are TGTGCCAGCAGAAACAGGGTCTCCCCCTACGAGCAGTACTTC. It codes for CASRNRVSPYEQYF.

V is TRBV11-2 and J is TRBJ2-7; D is possibly TRBD1 (6 bases). The J call is in doubt because the DNA end fits TRBJ2-5 better. CDR3 size: 14 residues. CDR1 and CDR2 (germline): SGHAT, FQNNGV. DNA of the CDR3: TGTGCCAGCAGCTTACCAGGGGCGAGAGGGACCCAGTACTTC. It yields the protein CASSLPGARGTQYF.